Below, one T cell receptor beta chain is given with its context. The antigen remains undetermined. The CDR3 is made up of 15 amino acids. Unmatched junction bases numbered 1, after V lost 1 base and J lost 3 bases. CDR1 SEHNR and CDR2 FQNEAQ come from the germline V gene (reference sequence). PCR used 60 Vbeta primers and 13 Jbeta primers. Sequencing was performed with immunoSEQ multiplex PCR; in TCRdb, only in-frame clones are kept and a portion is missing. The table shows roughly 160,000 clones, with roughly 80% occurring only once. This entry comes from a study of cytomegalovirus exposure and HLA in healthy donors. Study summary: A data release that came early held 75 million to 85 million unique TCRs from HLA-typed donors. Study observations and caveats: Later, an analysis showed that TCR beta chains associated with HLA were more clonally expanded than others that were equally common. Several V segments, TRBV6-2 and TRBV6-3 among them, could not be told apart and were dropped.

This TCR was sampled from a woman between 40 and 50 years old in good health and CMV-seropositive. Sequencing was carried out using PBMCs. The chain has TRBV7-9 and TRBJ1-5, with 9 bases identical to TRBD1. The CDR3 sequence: CASSLGQGDNQPQHF. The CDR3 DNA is TGTGCCAGCAGCTTAGGACAGGGGGACAATCAGCCCCAGCATTTT. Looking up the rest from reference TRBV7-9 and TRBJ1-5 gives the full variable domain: DTGVSQNPRHKITKRGQNVTFRCDPISEHNRLYWYRQTLGQGPEFLTYFQNEAQLEKSRLLSDRFSAERPKGSFSTLEIQRTEQGDSAMYLCASSLGQGDNQPQHFGDGTRLSIL.